This T cell receptor (beta chain) emerged from a study of post-analysis software for immune sequencing data. Findings and limits, study-wide: Normalized Chao1 diversity was significantly lower in multiple sclerosis patients than in controls. When patients were compared with controls, about 5 TRBV segments were more frequent, TRBV5-6, TRBV5-1 and TRBV20-1 among them.

This clonotype was detected only a few times. Its antigen is unidentified. The authors incorporated unique molecular identifiers into the TCR beta cDNA libraries. T cells numbering about 0.85 to 11 million gave rise to some 520,000 cDNA molecules. Using its own MiXCR run on the PCR reads, TCRdb lists one record per CDR3 protein. The data contain a few hundred thousand distinct CDR3 sequences, roughly 38% of them singletons. Per the germline V gene, CDR1 is MNHEY and CDR2 is SMNVEV (reference sequence). Trimming took 7 bases from V and 3 from J; bases not matched to a gene: 8. The CDR3 loop spans 15 amino acids.

This clonotype was obtained from a girl aged 2 to 9 with multiple sclerosis. The chain uses TRBV27 and TRBJ2-1; TRBD2 aligns across 8 bases. The material sequenced was blood. Here the CDR3 reads CASKSGSGYYNEQFF. The CDR3 DNA is TGTGCCAGCAAGAGCGGGAGTGGGTACTACAATGAGCAGTTCTTC.